This T cell receptor beta chain was recovered during a study of cytomegalovirus exposure and HLA in healthy donors. The PCR employed 60 Vbeta primers together with 13 Jbeta primers. Some clones are missing from TCRdb's copy, which holds only in-frame ones; the method was immunoSEQ multiplex PCR. The sample lists approximately 130,000 clones, around four fifths seen once, with about 1.5% in the top ten. V was shortened by 3 bases and J by 1 base, with 10 bases between the two germline ends. The germline CDR1 and CDR2 sequences are SGDLS and YYNGEE. The CDR3 contains 14 residues. The V call is TRBV9, the J call TRBJ1-1; D is ambiguous. The material sequenced was PBMCs. The receptor comes from a man aged 35 to 55 in good health and CMV-seronegative. CDR3 sequence reads: CASSAEVSNTEAFF. The DNA of the CDR3 is TGTGCCAGCAGCGCCGAGGTTTCGAACACTGAAGCTTTCTTT.